The clone carrying this TCR beta chain was counted only a few times. This entry belongs to a study of blood T cell repertoires in COVID-19. The table came from immunoSEQ multiplex PCR; TCRdb's copy has only in-frame clones and leaves some out. The sample includes roughly 120,000 clones, about nine tenths of them seen just once. This clonotype was obtained from a man in his sixties or seventies who had recovered from COVID-19. Sequenced input: peripheral blood.

CDR3 sequence reads: CASSWTGSEKLFF. The CDR3 DNA reads as TGTGCCAGCAGTTGGACAGGCAGTGAGAAACTGTTTTTT. The chain is built from TRBV6-1 and TRBJ1-4, with TRBD1 matching 7 bases. Germline V gene data show CDR1 as MNHNS and CDR2 as SASEGT. V shed 5 bases and J 11 bases; nucleotides not matched to a gene: 8. This CDR3 is built from 13 residues.